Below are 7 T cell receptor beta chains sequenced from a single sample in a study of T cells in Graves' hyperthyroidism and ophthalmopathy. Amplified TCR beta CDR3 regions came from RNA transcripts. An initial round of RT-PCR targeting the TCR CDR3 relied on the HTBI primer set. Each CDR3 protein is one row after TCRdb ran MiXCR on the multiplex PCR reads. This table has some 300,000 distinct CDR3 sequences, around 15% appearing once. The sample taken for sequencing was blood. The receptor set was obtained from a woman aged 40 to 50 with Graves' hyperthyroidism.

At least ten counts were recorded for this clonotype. The CDR3 bases are TGTGCCATCAGTGGTAAGGCTAGCACAGATACGCAGTATTTT. It yields the protein CAISGKASTDTQYF. The chain carries TRBV10-3 and TRBJ2-3; D call uncertain. With 4 bases removed from V and 0 bases from J, the gap between germline ends came to 8 bases. The CDR3 totals 14 residues. Germline lookup yields CDR1 ENHRY and CDR2 SYGVKD.

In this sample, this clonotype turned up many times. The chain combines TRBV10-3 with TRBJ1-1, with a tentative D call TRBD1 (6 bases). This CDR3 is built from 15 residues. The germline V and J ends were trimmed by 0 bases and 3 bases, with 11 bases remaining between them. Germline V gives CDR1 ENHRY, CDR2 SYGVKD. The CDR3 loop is CAISESGGQDTEAFF. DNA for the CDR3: TGTGCCATCAGTGAGTCCGGGGGGCAGGACACTGAAGCTTTCTTT.

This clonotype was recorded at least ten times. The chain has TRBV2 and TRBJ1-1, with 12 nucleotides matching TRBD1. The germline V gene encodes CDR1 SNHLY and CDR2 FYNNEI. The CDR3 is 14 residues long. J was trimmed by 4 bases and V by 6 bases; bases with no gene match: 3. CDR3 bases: TGTGCCAGCAGGGGACAGGGGGCAAGCACTGAAGCTTTCTTT. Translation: CASRGQGASTEAFF. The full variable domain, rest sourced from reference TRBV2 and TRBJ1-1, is EPEVTQTPSHQVTQMGQEVILRCVPISNHLYFYWYRQILGQKVEFLVSFYNNEISEKSEIFDDQFSVERPDGSNFTLKIRSTKLEDSAMYFCASRGQGASTEAFFGQGTRLTVV.

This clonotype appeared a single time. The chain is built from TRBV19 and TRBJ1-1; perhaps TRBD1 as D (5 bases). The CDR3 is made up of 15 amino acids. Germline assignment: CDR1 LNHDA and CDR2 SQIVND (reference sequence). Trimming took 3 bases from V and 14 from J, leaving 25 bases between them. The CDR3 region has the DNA TGTGCCAGTAGTATTTCCTTCTCTATCGGGACGGTCGAATTCTTT. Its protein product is CASSISFSIGTVEFF.

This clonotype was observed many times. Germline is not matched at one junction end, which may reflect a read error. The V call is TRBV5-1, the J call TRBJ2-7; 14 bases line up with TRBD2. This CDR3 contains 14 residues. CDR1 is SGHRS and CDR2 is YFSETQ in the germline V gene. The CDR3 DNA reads TGCGCCAGCAGTTTGGGACTAGCGGGAGTCGAGCAGTACTTC. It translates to CASSLGLAGVEQYF.

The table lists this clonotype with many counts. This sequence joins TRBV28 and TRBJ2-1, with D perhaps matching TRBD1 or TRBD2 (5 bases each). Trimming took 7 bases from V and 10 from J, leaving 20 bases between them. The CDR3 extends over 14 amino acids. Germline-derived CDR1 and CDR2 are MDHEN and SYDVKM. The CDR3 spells CASTPEGLRVEQFF. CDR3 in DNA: TGTGCCAGCACCCCCGAGGGGTTACGGGTGGAGCAGTTCTTC.

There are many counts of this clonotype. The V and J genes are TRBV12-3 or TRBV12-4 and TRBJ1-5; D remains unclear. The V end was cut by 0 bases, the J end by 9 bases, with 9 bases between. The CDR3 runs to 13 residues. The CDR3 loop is CASSLASGWPQHF. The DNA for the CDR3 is TGTGCCAGCAGTTTAGCTTCCGGGTGGCCCCAGCATTTT.